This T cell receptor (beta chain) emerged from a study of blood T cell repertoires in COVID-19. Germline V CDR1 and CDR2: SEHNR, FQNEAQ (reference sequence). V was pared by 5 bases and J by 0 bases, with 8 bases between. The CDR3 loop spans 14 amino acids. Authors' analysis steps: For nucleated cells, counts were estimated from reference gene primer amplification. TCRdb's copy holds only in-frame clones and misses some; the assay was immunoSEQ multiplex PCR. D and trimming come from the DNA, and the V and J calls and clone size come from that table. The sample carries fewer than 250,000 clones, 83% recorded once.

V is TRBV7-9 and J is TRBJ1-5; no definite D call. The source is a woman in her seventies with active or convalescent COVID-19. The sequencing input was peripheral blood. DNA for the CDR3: TGTGCCAGCAGCCCGGGAGATAGCAATCAGCCCCAGCATTTT. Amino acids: CASSPGDSNQPQHF.